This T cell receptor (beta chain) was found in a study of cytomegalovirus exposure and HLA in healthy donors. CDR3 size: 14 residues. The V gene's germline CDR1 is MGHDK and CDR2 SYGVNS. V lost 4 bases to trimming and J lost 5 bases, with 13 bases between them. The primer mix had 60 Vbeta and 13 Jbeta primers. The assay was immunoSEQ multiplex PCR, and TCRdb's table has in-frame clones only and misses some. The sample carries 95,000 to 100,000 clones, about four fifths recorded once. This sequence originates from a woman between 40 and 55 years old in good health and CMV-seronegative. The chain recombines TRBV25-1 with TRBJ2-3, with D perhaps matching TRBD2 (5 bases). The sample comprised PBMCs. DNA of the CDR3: TGTGCCAGCAGTGGGTACCGGAGGCAAGATACGCAGTATTTT. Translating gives CASSGYRRQDTQYF.